This T cell receptor beta chain was captured in a study of T cell repertoires in cytomegalovirus infection. Study background: Shared public TCR beta signatures pointed to both CMV infection and a matching HLA type.

Germline V gene sequence: CDR1 MNHEY, CDR2 SMNVEV (reference sequence). Trimming cost V 5 bases and J 6 bases; bases outside gene matches: 3. This CDR3 spans 14 amino acids. This clonotype was recorded many times. TCRdb called the reads again in MiXCR, with one record for every CDR3 protein. The data hold hundreds of thousands of distinct CDR3 sequences, with 24% observed a single time. The rearrangement uses TRBV27 and TRBJ2-1; 11 bases align to TRBD1. The sequenced material came from CD8+ T cells from PBMCs. This TCR derives from a human donor in good health (CMV status not recorded). Some clones in this sample may be carry-over from other donors' samples. CDR3 DNA: TGTGCCAGCAGTCTCGGGACAGGGGGCAATGAGCAGTTCTTC. This sequence encodes CASSLGTGGNEQFF.